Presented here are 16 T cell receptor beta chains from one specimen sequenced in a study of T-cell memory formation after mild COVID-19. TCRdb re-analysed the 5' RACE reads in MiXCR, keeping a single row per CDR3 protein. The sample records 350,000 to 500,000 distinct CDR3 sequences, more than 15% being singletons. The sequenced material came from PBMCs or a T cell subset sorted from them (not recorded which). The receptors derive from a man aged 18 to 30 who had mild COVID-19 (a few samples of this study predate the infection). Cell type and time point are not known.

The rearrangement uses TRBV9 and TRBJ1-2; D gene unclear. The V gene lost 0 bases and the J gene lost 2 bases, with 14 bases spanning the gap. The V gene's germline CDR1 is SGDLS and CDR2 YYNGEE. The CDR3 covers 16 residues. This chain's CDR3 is CASSVEGNVRNYGYTF. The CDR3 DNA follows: TGTGCCAGCAGCGTAGAAGGGAACGTTCGGAACTATGGCTACACCTTC.

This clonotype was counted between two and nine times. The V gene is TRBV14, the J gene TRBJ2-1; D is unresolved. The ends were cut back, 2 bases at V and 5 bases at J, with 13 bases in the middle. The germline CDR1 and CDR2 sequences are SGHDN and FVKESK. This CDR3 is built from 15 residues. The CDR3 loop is CASSQLGFLNNEQFF. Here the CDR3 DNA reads TGTGCCAGCAGCCAATTGGGGTTCCTCAACAATGAGCAGTTCTTC.

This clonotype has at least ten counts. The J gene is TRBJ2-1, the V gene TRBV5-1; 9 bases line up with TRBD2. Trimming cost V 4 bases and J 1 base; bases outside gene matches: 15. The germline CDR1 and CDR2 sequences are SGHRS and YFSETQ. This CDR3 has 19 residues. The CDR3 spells CASSPPYGGAGGSYNEQFF. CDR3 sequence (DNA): TGCGCCAGCAGCCCACCCTATGGCGGTGCGGGGGGGTCCTACAATGAGCAGTTCTTC.

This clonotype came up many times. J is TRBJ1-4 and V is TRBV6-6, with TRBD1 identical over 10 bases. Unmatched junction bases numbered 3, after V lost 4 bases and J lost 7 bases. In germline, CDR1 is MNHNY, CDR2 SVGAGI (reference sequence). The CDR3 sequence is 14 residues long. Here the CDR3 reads CASSSGTGVEKLFF. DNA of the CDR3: TGTGCCAGCAGTTCCGGGACAGGGGTTGAAAAACTGTTTTTT.

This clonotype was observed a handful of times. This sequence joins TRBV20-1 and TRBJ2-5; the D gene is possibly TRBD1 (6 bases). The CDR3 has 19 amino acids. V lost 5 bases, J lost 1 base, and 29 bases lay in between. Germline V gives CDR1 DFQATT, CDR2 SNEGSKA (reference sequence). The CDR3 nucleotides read TGCAGTGCTCAAAGTGACAGGCCTGATCTCTTTTATTCCCAAGAGACCCAGTACTTC. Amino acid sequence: CSAQSDRPDLFYSQETQYF.

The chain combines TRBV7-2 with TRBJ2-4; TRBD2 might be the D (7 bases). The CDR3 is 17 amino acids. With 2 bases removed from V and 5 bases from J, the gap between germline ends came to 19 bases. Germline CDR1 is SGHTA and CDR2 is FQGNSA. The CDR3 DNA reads TGTGCCAGCAGCTTACGGTCGGGGGGCCGTGGGGAAAACATTCAGTACTTC. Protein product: CASSLRSGGRGENIQYF.

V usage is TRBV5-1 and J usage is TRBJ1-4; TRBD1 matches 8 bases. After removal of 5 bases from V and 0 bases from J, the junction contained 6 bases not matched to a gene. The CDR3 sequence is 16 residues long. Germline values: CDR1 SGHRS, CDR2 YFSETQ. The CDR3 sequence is CASSQGALSTNEKLFF. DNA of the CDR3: TGCGCCAGCAGTCAGGGGGCCTTATCAACTAATGAAAAACTGTTTTTT.

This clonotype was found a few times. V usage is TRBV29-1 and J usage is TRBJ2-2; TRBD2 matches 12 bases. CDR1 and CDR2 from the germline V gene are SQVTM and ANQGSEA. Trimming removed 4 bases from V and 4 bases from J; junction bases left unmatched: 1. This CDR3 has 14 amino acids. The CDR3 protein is CSVGTSGVTGELFF. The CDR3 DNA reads TGCAGCGTTGGGACTAGCGGGGTCACCGGGGAGCTGTTTTTT.

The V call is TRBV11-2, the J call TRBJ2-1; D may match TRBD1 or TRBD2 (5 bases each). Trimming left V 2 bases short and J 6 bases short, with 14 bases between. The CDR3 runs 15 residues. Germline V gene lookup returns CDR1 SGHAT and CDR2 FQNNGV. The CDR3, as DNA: TGTGCCAGCAGCTTACTGGGACGGCTAAGCAATGAGCAGTTCTTC. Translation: CASSLLGRLSNEQFF.

The chain's CDR3 is CASSIRLYSNQPQHF. The CDR3 DNA reads TGTGCCAGTAGTATCCGCCTATATAGCAATCAGCCCCAGCATTTT. The V call is TRBV19, the J call TRBJ1-5; D ambiguous. The V end lost 3 bases, the J end lost 0 bases, and 9 bases lay between the germline ends. Germline assignment: CDR1 LNHDA and CDR2 SQIVND (reference sequence). CDR3 length: 15 amino acids.

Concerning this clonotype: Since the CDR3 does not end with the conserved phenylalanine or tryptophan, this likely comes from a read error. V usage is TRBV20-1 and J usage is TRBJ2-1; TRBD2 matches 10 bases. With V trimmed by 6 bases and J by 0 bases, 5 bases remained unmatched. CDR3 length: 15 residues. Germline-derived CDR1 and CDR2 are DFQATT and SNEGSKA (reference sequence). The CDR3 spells CSADERGGSYNEQFL. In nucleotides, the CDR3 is TGCAGTGCAGATGAGCGGGGGGGCTCCTACAATGAGCAGTTCTTA.

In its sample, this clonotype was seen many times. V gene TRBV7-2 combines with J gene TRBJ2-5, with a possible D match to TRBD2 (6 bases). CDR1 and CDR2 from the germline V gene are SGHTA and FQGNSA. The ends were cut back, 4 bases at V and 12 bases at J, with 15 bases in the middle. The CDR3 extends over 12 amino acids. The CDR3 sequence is CASSWERVGKYF. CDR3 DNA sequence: TGTGCCAGCAGCTGGGAGCGGGTTGGGAAGTACTTC.

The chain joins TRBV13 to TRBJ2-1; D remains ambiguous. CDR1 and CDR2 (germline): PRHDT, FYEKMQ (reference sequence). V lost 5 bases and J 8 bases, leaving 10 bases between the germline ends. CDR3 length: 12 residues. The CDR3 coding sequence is TGTGCCAGCAGCCAATCCCCCGATGAGCAGTTCTTC. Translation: CASSQSPDEQFF.

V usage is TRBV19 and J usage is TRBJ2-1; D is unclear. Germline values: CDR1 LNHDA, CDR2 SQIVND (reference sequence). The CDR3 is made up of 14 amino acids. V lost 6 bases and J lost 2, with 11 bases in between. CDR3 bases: TGTGCCAGTAGGTGGGCAGGAGCCTACAATGAGCAGTTCTTC. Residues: CASRWAGAYNEQFF.

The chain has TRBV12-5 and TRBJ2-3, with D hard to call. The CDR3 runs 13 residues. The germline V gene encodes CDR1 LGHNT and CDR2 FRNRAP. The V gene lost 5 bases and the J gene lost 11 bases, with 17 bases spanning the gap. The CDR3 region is CASGPPTEIGQYF. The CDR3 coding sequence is TGTGCTAGTGGTCCCCCCACTGAGATCGGGCAGTATTTT.

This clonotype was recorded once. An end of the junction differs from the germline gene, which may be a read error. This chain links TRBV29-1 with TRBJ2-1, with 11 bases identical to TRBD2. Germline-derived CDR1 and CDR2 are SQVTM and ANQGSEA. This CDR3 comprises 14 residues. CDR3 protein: CSVVGLAATNGQFF. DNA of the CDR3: TGCAGCGTTGTGGGACTAGCGGCCACCAATGGGCAGTTCTTC.